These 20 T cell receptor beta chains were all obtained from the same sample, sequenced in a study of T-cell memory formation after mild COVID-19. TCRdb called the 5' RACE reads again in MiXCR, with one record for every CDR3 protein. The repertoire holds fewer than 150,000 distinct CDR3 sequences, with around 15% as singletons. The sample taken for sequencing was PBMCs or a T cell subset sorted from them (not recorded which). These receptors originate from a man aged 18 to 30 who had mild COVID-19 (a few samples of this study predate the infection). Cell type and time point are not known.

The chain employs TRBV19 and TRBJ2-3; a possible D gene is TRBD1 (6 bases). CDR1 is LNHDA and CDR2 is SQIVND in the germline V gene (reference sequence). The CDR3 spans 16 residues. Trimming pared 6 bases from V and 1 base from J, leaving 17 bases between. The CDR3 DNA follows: TGTGCCAGTAGGCCTCAACCAGGGGACCGCACAGATACGCAGTATTTT. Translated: CASRPQPGDRTDTQYF.

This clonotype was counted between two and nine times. The CDR3 region has the DNA TGTGCCAGCAGCTCCCCAGGGGCGGGTGGCTACACCTTC. Its protein is CASSSPGAGGYTF. The J gene is TRBJ1-2, the V gene TRBV7-2; D might be TRBD1 (6 bases). Trimming cost V 4 bases and J 7 bases, with 13 bases left between them. Germline lookup yields CDR1 SGHTA and CDR2 FQGNSA. The CDR3 runs to 13 residues.

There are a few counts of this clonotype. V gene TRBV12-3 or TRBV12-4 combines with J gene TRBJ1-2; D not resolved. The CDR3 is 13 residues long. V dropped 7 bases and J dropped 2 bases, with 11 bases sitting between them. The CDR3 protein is CASTRTANYGYTF. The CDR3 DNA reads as TGTGCCAGCACTCGAACAGCCAACTATGGCTACACCTTC.

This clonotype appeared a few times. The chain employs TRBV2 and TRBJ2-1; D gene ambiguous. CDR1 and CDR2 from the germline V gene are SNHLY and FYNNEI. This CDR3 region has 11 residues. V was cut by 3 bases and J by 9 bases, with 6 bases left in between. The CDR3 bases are TGTGCCAGCAGTGACCAGAGTGAGCAGTTCTTC. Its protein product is CASSDQSEQFF.

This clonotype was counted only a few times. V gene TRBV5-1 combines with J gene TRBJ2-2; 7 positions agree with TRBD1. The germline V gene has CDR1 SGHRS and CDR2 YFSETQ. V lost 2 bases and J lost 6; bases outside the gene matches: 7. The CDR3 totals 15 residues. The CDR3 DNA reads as TGCGCCAGCAGCTTCTTTTTCCAGGGGGCCGGGGAGCTGTTTTTT. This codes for CASSFFFQGAGELFF.

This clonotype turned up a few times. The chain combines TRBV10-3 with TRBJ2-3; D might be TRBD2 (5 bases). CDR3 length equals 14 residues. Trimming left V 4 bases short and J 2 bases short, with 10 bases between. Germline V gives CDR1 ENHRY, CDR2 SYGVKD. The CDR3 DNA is TGTGCCATCAGTGGGTGGGAGCACACAGATACGCAGTATTTT. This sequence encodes CAISGWEHTDTQYF.

The CDR3 region has the DNA TGTGCCACCAGCGGGATAGGGACAGCACGAGAGACCCAGTACTTC. Protein product: CATSGIGTARETQYF. The chain combines TRBV24-1 with TRBJ2-5; 7 nucleotides align to TRBD1. The CDR3 spans 15 residues. The germline V gene has CDR1 KGHDR and CDR2 SFDVKD. The V gene end was trimmed by 7 bases and the J gene end by 4 bases; junction bases not matched to a gene: 11.

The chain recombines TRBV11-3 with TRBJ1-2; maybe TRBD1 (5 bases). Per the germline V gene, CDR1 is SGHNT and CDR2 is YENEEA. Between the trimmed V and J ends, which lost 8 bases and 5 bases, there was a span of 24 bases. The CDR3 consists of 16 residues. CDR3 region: CASSLKYPGTDYGYTF. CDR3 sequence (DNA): TGTGCCAGCTCCCTAAAATATCCCGGGACGGATTATGGCTACACCTTC.

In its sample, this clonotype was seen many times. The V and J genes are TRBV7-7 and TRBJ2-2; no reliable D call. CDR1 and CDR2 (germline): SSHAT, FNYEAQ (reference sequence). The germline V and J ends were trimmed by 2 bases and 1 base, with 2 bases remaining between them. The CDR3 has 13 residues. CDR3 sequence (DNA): TGTGCCAGCAGCTTACGGAACACCGGGGAGCTGTTTTTT. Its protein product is CASSLRNTGELFF.

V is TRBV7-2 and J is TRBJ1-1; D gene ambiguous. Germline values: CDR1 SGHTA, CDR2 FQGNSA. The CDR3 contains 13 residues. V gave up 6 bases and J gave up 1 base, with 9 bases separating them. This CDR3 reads CASRARRNTEAFF. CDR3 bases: TGTGCCAGCAGGGCCCGGAGGAACACTGAAGCTTTCTTT. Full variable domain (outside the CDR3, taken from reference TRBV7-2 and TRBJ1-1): GAGVSQSPSNKVTEKGKDVELRCDPISGHTALYWYRQSLGQGLEFLIYFQGNSAPDKSGLPSDRFSAERTGGSVSTLTIQRTQQEDSAVYLCASRARRNTEAFFGQGTRLTVV.

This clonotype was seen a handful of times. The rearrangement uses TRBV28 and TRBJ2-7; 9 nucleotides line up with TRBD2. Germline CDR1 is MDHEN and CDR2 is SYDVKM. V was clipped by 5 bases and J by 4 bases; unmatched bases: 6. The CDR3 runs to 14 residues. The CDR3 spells CASSVSGGSYEQYF. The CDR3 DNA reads TGTGCCAGCAGTGTCAGCGGGGGGTCTTACGAGCAGTACTTC.

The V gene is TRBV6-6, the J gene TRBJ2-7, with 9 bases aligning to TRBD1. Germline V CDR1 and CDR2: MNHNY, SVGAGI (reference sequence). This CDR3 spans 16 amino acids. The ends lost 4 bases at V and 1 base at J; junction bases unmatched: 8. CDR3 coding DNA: TGTGCCAGCAGTTCCTCCGGGACAGGGCCTTCCTACGAGCAGTACTTC. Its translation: CASSSSGTGPSYEQYF.

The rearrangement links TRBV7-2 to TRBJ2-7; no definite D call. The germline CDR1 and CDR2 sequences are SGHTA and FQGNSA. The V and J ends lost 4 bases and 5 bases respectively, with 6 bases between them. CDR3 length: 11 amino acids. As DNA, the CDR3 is TGTGCCAGCAGCTACTACAACGAGCAGTACTTC. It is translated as CASSYYNEQYF.

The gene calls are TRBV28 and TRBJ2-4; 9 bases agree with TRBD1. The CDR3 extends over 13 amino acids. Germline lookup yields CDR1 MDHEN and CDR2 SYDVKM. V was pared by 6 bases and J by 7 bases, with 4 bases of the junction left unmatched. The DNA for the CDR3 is TGTGCCAGCAGGGGGACAGGGAGGAACATTCAGTACTTC. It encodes CASRGTGRNIQYF.

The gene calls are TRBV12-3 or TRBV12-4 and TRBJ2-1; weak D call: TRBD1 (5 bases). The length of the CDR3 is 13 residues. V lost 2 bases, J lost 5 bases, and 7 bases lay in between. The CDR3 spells CASSLTRDNEQFF. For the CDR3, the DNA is TGTGCCAGCAGTTTAACCAGGGACAATGAGCAGTTCTTC.

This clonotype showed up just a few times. Here the CDR3 DNA reads TGTGCCTGGAGTGTACAAGGGGACCAGCCCCAGCATTTT. This translates into CAWSVQGDQPQHF. This chain joins TRBV30 and TRBJ1-5; TRBD1 is a possible D gene (5 bases). V was clipped by 0 bases and J by 7 bases, with 10 bases between them. This CDR3 comprises 13 residues. CDR1 is GTSNPN, CDR2 SVGIG, per germline (reference sequence).

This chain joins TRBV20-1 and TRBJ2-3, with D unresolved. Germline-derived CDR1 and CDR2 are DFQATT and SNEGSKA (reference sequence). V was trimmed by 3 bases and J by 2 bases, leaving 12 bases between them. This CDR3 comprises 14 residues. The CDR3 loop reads CSARRITTTDTQYF. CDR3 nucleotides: TGCAGTGCTAGGCGAATAACGACCACAGATACGCAGTATTTT.

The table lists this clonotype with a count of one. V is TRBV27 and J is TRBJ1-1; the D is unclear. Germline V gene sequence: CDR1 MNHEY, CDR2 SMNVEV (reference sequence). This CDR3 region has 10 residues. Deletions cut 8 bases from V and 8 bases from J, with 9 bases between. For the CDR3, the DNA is TGTGCCAGCGGAAAACGGGAAGCTTTCTTT. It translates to CASGKREAFF.

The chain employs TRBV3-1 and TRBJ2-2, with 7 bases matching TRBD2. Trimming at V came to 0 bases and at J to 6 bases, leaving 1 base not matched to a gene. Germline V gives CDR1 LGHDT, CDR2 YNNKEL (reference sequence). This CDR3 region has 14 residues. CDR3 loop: CASSQDSGSGELFF. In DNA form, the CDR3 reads TGTGCCAGCAGCCAAGATAGCGGGTCCGGGGAGCTGTTTTTT.

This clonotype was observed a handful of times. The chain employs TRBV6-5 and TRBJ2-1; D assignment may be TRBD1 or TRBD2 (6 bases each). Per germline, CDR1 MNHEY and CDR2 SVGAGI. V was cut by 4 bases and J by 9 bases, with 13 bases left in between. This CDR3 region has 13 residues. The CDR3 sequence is CASSSPRGPEQFF. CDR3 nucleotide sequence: TGTGCCAGCAGTTCTCCCCGGGGGCCTGAGCAGTTCTTC.